This T cell receptor beta chain was identified during a study of T-cell memory formation after mild COVID-19. Across the whole study: TCR clusters showed largely donor specificity.

This clonotype was seen a few times. TCRdb processed the 5' RACE reads anew with MiXCR; each CDR3 protein has one entry. The sample has 250,000 to 300,000 distinct CDR3 sequences, 16% seen once. From germline, CDR1 is LNHDA and CDR2 SQIVND (reference sequence). Deletions cut 6 bases from V and 7 bases from J, with 15 bases between. The CDR3 is made up of 14 amino acids. The clonotype was recovered from a man younger than 35 who had mild COVID-19 (a few samples of this study predate the infection). Cell type and time point are not known. This rearrangement joins TRBV19 to TRBJ1-4; D unclear. Sequenced: PBMCs or a T cell subset sorted from them (not recorded which). As DNA, the CDR3 is TGTGCCAGTAGCCCGGGCTTCGTGGGTGAAAAACTGTTTTTT. It yields the protein CASSPGFVGEKLFF.